This T cell receptor beta chain was obtained from a study of blood T cell repertoires in COVID-19. In the study overall: Acute and convalescent COVID-19 samples came from the United States, Italy and Spain. PBMCs, B-cell-depleted T cells, or T cells provided the cDNA or gDNA that made up the material.

In the original processing: Reference gene primer amplification in the assay estimated nucleated cell counts. Here immunoSEQ multiplex PCR was the method, and the copy in TCRdb shows in-frame clones only, minus some. The D gene and trimming were derived from the DNA, and the V and J assignments and clone size from that table. The repertoire consists of under 250,000 clones, with less than 85% occurring once and the leading ten covering around 2.5%. CDR3 length: 15 amino acids. Per germline, CDR1 SQVTM and CDR2 ANQGSEA. The ends lost 4 bases at V and 4 bases at J; junction bases unmatched: 7. Material for sequencing was peripheral blood. The chain links TRBV29-1 to TRBJ2-1; 10 bases fit TRBD1. The origin of this receptor is a woman in her 70s with active or convalescent COVID-19. In nucleotides, the CDR3 is TGCAGCGTTGGACAGGGGGCCGGAGGGTACAATGAGCAGTTCTTC. This sequence encodes CSVGQGAGGYNEQFF.